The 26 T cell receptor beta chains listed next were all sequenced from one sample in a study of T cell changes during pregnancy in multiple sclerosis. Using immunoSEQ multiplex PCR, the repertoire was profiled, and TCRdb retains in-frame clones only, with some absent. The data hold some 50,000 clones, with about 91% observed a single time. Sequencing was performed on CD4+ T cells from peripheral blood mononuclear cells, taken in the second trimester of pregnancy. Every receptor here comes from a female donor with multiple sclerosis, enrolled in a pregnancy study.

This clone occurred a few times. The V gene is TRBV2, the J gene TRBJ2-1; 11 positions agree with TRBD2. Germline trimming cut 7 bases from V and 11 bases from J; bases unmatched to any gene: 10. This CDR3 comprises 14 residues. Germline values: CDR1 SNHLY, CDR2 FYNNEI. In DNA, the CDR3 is TGTGCCAGCAAGCCCCTTAGCGGGGGGGCGAAGCAGTTCTTC. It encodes CASKPLSGGAKQFF. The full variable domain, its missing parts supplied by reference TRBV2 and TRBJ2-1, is EPEVTQTPSHQVTQMGQEVILRCVPISNHLYFYWYRQILGQKVEFLVSFYNNEISEKSEIFDDQFSVERPDGSNFTLKIRSTKLEDSAMYFCASKPLSGGAKQFFGPGTRLTVL.

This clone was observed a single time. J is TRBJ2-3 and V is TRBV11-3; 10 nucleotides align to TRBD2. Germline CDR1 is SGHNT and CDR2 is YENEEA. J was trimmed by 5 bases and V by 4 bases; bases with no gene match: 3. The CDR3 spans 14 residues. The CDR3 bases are TGTGCCAGCAGCTCAGCGGGAGGGGGAGATACGCAGTATTTT. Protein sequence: CASSSAGGGDTQYF.

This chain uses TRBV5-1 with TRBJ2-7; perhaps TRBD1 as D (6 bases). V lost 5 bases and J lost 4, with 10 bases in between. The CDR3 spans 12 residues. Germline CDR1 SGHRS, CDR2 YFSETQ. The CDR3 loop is CASSPGQYEQYF. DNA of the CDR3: TGCGCCAGCAGTCCAGGACAGTACGAGCAGTACTTC.

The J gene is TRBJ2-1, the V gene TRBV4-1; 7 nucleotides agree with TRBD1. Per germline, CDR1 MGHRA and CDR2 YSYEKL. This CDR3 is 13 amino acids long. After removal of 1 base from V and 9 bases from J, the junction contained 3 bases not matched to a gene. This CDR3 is CASSQVGDSEQFF. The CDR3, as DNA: TGCGCCAGCAGCCAAGTCGGGGACAGTGAGCAGTTCTTC.

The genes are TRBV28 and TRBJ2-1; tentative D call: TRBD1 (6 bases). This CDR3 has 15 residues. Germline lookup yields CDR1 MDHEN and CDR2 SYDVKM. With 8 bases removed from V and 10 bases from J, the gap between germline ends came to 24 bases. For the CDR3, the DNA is TGTGCCAGCGGGGGTTTCCTGTTAGGGGGAAGCGAGCAGTTCTTC. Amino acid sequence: CASGGFLLGGSEQFF.

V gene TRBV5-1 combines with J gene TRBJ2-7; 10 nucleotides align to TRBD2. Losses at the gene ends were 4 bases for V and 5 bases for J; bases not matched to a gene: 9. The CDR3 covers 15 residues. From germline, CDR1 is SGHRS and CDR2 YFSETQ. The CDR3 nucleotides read TGCGCCAGCAGCCTCGGACTAGCGGTGCTCGACGAGCAGTACTTC. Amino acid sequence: CASSLGLAVLDEQYF.

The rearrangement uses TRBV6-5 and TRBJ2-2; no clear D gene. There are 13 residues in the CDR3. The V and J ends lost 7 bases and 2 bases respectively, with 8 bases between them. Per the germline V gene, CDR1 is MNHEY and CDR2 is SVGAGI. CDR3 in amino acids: CASKWPNTGELFF. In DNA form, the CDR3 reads TGTGCCAGCAAGTGGCCAAACACCGGGGAGCTGTTTTTT.

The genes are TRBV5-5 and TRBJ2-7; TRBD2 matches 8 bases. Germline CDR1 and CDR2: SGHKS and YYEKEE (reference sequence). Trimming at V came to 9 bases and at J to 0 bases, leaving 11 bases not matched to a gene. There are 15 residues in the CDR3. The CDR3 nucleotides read TGTGCCACAAATCCGGGACTAGGAAGCTCCTACGAGCAGTACTTC. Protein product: CATNPGLGSSYEQYF. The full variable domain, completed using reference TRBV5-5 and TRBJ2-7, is DAGVTQSPTHLIKTRGQQVTLRCSPISGHKSVSWYQQVLGQGPQFIFQYYEKEERGRGNFPDRFSARQFPNYSSELNVNALLLGDSALYLCATNPGLGSSYEQYFGPGTRLTVT.

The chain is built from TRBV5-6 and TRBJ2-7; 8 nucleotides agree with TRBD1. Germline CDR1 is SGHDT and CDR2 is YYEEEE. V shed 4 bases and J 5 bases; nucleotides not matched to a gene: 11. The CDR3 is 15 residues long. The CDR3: CASSGLDRAFDEQYF. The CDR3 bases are TGTGCCAGCAGCGGGTTGGACAGGGCTTTCGACGAGCAGTACTTC.

This CDR3 reads CASSSPGLYNEQFF. As DNA, the CDR3 is TGTGCCAGCAGCTCGCCGGGACTGTACAATGAGCAGTTCTTC. V gene TRBV7-6 combines with J gene TRBJ2-1; a weak D match, TRBD2 (6 bases). Trimming left V 4 bases short and J 4 bases short, with 11 bases between. CDR1 is SGHVS and CDR2 is FNYEAQ in the germline V gene. The CDR3 spans 14 residues. The full variable domain, its missing parts supplied by reference TRBV7-6 and TRBJ2-1, is GAGVSQSPRYKVTKRGQDVALRCDPISGHVSLYWYRQALGQGPEFLTYFNYEAQQDKSGLPNDRFSAERPEGSISTLTIQRTEQRDSAMYRCASSSPGLYNEQFFGPGTRLTVL.

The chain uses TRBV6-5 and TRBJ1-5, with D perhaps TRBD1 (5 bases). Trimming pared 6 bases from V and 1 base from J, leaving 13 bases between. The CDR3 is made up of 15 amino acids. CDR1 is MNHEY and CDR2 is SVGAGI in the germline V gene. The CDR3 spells CASSRGGASNQPQHF. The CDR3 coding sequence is TGTGCCAGCAGCCGCGGAGGGGCCAGCAATCAGCCCCAGCATTTT.

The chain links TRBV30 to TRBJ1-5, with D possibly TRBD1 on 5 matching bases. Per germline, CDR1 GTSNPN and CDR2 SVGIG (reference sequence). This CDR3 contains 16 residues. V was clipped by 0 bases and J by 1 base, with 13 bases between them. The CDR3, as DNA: TGTGCCTGGAGTGTACGGCGGGGGTCGAGCAATCAGCCCCAGCATTTT. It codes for CAWSVRRGSSNQPQHF.

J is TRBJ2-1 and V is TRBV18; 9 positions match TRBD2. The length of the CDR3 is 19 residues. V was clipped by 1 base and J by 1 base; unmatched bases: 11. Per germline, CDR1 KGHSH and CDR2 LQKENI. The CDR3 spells CASSPLAPSGVSSYNEQFF. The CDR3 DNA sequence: TGTGCCAGCTCACCACTTGCGCCTAGCGGGGTGTCGTCCTACAATGAGCAGTTCTTC.

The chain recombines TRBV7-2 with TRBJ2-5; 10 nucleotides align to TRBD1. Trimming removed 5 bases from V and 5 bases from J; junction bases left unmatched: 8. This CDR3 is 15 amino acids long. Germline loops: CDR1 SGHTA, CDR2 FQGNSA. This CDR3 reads CASSPDRGLWETQYF. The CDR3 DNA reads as TGTGCCAGCAGCCCCGACAGGGGGCTGTGGGAGACCCAGTACTTC.

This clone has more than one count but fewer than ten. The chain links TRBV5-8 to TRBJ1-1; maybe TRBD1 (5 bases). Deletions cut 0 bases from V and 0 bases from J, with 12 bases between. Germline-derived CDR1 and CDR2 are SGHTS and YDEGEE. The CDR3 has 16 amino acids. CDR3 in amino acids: CASSLGTRRMNTEAFF. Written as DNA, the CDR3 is TGTGCCAGCAGCTTGGGGACACGAAGAATGAACACTGAAGCTTTCTTT.

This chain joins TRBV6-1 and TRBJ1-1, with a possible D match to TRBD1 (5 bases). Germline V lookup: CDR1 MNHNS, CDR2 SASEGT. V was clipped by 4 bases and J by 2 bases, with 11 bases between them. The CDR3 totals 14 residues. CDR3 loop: CASSALRVNTEAFF. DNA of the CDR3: TGTGCCAGCAGTGCCCTCAGGGTAAACACTGAAGCTTTCTTT.

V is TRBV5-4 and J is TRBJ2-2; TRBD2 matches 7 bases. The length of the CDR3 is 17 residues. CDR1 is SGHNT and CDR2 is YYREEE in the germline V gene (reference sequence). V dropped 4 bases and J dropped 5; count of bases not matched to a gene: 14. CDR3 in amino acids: CASSPKGAGVGTGELFF. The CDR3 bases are TGTGCCAGCAGCCCTAAAGGGGCGGGAGTCGGGACCGGGGAGCTGTTTTTT.

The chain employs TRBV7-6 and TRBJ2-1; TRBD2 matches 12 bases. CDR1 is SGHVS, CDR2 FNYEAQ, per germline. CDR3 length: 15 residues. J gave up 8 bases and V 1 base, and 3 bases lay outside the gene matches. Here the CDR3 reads CASSLGLAGVDEQFF. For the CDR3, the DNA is TGTGCCAGCAGCTTAGGACTAGCGGGAGTTGATGAGCAGTTCTTC.

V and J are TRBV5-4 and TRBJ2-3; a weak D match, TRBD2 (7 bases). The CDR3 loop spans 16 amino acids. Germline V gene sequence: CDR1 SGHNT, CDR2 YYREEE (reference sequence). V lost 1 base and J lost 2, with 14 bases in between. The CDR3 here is CASSLSGGHPTDTQYF. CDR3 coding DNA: TGTGCCAGCAGCTTGTCGGGGGGCCACCCCACAGATACGCAGTATTTT. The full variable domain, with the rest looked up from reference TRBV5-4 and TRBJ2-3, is ETGVTQSPTHLIKTRGQQVTLRCSSQSGHNTVSWYQQALGQGPQFIFQYYREEENGRGNFPPRFSGLQFPNYSSELNVNALELDDSALYLCASSLSGGHPTDTQYFGPGTRLTVL.

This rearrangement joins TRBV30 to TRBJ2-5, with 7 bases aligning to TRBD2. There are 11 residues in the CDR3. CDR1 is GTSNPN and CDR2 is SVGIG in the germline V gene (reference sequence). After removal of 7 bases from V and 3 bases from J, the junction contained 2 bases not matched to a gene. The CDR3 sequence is CASSGEETQYF. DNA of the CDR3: TGTGCCTCGAGCGGGGAAGAGACCCAGTACTTC.

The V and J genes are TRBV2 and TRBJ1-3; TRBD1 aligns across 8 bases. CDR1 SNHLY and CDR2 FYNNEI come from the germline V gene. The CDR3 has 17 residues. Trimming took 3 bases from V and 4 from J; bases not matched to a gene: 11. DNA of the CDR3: TGTGCCAGCAGTGACCTCAAGACAGGGGTAATCGGAAACACCATATATTTT. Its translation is CASSDLKTGVIGNTIYF.

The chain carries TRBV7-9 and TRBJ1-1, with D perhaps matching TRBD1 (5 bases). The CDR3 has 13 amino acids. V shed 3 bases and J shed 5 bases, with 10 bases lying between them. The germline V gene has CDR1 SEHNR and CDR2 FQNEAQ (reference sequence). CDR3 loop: CASSLDKVTEAFF. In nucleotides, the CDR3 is TGTGCCAGCAGCTTGGACAAGGTAACTGAAGCTTTCTTT.

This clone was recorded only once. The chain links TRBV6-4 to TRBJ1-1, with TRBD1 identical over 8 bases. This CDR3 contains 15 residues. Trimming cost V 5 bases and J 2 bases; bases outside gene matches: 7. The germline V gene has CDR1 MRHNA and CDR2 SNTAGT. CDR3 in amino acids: CASSPDRDANTEAFF. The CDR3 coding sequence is TGTGCCAGCAGTCCGGACAGGGATGCAAACACTGAAGCTTTCTTT.

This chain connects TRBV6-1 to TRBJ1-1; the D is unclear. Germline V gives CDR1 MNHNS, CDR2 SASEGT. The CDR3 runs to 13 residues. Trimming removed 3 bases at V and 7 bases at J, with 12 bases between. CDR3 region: CASSDRGSGEAFF. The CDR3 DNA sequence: TGTGCCAGCAGTGATCGGGGATCGGGTGAAGCTTTCTTT.

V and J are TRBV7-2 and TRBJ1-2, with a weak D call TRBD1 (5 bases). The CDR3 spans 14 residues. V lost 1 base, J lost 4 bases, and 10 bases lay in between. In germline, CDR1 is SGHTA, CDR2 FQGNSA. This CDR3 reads CASSLGAQGYGYTF. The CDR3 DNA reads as TGTGCCAGCAGCTTAGGGGCGCAGGGCTATGGCTACACCTTC.

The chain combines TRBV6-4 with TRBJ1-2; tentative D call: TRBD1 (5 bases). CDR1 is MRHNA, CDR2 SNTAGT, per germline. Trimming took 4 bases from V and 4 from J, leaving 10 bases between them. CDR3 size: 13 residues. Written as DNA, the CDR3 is TGTGCCAGCAGTGCCCCCGGGGGCTATGGCTACACCTTC. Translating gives CASSAPGGYGYTF.